The clone carrying this TCR beta chain was counted many times. As yet, its antigen is unknown. The germline CDR1 and CDR2 sequences are MDHEN and SYDVKM. V shed 5 bases and J shed 6 bases, with 11 bases lying between them. This CDR3 region has 13 residues. The TCRbeta library incorporated unique molecular identifiers. TCRdb called the PCR reads again in MiXCR, with one record for every CDR3 protein. The sample contains 250,000 to 300,000 distinct CDR3 sequences, 10% of which appear only once. The sample comes from a study of T-cell reconstitution after alpha-beta-depleted transplantation in children. Study outcomes and limitations: T cells produced anew were the main source of T-cell counts and diversity one year after transplant. Reports say that about two months after transplant, the alpha-beta T cells came out of several hundred graft clones that had expanded.

V usage is TRBV28 and J usage is TRBJ2-1, with a possible D match to TRBD1 (5 bases). The clonotype comes from a boy under two years old with acute myeloid leukemia, due to receive a stem cell transplant. The specimen comprised PBMCs, sampled before TCRalphabeta/CD19-depleted stem cell transplant. This CDR3 reads CASSKDISNEQFF. The CDR3 region has the DNA TGTGCCAGCAGTAAGGACATCTCCAATGAGCAGTTCTTC.